What follows is one T cell receptor beta chain and its context. What it binds is unknown. V gave up 5 bases and J gave up 5 bases; unmatched junction bases: 7. This CDR3 has 16 residues. Per the germline V gene, CDR1 is SEHNR and CDR2 is FQNEAQ (reference sequence). This entry comes from a study of cytomegalovirus exposure and HLA in healthy donors. Whole-study results and caveats: It was reportedly the case that the classifier diagnosed cytomegalovirus status with high specificity and sensitivity. Under in vitro conditions, three CMV-associated chains were confirmed as specific for CMV antigens. Subsequent analysis showed first-cohort TCR clusters tending to co-occur in 95 to 150 validation repertoires.

Profiling relied on immunoSEQ multiplex PCR, and the TCRdb table lists in-frame clones only, not all of them. The sample comprises some 170,000 clones, 86% of which are singletons, and less than 3.5% rests with the top ten. Sample: PBMCs. The chain links TRBV7-9 to TRBJ2-2; 11 bases are a match to TRBD2. The receptor was isolated from a young man in good health and CMV-seropositive. This chain's CDR3 is CASSHQLAGATGELFF. The DNA of the CDR3 is TGTGCCAGCAGCCACCAACTAGCGGGAGCAACCGGGGAGCTGTTTTTT.